This passage covers 24 T cell receptor beta chains from one sample sequenced in a study of chronic HIV infection and antiretroviral therapy (dated by TCRdb to the mid-2010s). The receptor library was made with 5' RACE. Data came from an Illumina MiSeq. TCRdb reworked the public reads: Q25 trimming with fastp, MiXCR clone assembly, productive beta chains retained. Under each unique CDR3 protein, matching rows form one entry showing the most common genes and DNA. This sample comprises approximately 47,000 distinct CDR3 sequences, roughly 19% of them detected only once. The ten largest clones capture approximately 3% of the sample. Sequenced sample: peripheral blood. These receptors originate from an adult who had HIV and had not received antiretroviral therapy, or was an uninfected healthy control (not recorded which).

V gene TRBV14 combines with J gene TRBJ2-4, with D unclear. The V gene's germline CDR1 is SGHDN and CDR2 FVKESK. This CDR3 is 11 amino acids long. V shed 1 base and J shed 9 bases, with 4 bases lying between them. This chain's CDR3 is CASSQGSIQYF. The CDR3 DNA reads TGTGCCAGCAGCCAAGGTAGCATTCAGTACTTC.

A few counts support this clonotype. V and J are TRBV29-1 and TRBJ2-7, with 7 bases matching TRBD1. The CDR3 extends over 11 amino acids. Germline assignment: CDR1 SQVTM and CDR2 ANQGSEA. Germline trimming cut 5 bases from V and 7 bases from J; bases unmatched to any gene: 5. The CDR3 here is CSVLTGNEQYF. As DNA, the CDR3 is TGCAGCGTTCTGACAGGGAATGAGCAGTACTTC.

This chain links TRBV29-1 with TRBJ2-7; D is undetermined. Germline CDR1 and CDR2: SQVTM and ANQGSEA. The V gene lost 4 bases and the J gene lost 0 bases, with 4 bases spanning the gap. This CDR3 comprises 11 residues. CDR3 residues: CSVGTSYEQYF. The CDR3 DNA follows: TGCAGCGTTGGGACCTCCTACGAGCAGTACTTC.

The chain combines TRBV11-2 with TRBJ2-7; no firm D call. This CDR3 has 13 amino acids. The V gene lost 0 bases and the J gene lost 5 bases, with 8 bases spanning the gap. The V gene's germline CDR1 is SGHAT and CDR2 FQNNGV. CDR3 residues: CASSLDLLDEQYF. In DNA, the CDR3 is TGTGCCAGCAGCTTAGATCTACTGGACGAGCAGTACTTC.

A few counts support this clonotype. The V gene is TRBV20-1, the J gene TRBJ2-5; 7 nucleotides line up with TRBD2. From germline, CDR1 is DFQATT and CDR2 SNEGSKA (reference sequence). The J segment lost 4 bases and the V segment lost 5 bases, leaving 7 bases of the junction unmatched. This CDR3 comprises 13 residues. The CDR3 region has the DNA TGCAGTGCTTCTAAAGCGGGGTTAGAGACCCAGTACTTC. It yields the protein CSASKAGLETQYF.

This clonotype was seen a handful of times. V is TRBV4-1 and J is TRBJ1-2; 7 bases align to TRBD1. Germline lookup yields CDR1 MGHRA and CDR2 YSYEKL. With 4 bases clipped from V and 3 bases from J, the junction kept 5 bases outside the gene matches. The CDR3 is made up of 14 amino acids. This CDR3 is CASSPRQGDYGYTF. The CDR3 bases are TGCGCCAGCAGCCCAAGACAGGGCGACTATGGCTACACCTTC.

This sequence joins TRBV29-1 and TRBJ1-1; tentatively, D is TRBD1 (5 bases). CDR1 and CDR2 (germline): SQVTM, ANQGSEA. The length of the CDR3 is 10 residues. The CDR3 loop is CVGGNTEAFF. The CDR3 nucleotides are TGCGTCGGGGGGAACACTGAAGCTTTCTTT.

The gene calls are TRBV11-2 and TRBJ2-1; TRBD2 aligns across 7 bases. The length of the CDR3 is 14 residues. Germline CDR1 is SGHAT and CDR2 is FQNNGV. Trimming removed 4 bases from V and 6 bases from J; junction bases left unmatched: 6. DNA of the CDR3: TGTGCCAGCAGCTCTAGGGCGGGAGCCAATGAGCAGTTCTTC. Translated, it gives CASSSRAGANEQFF.

This clonotype appeared a few times. J is TRBJ2-7 and V is TRBV24-1; TRBD2 matches at 7 bases. V dropped 7 bases and J dropped 5; count of bases not matched to a gene: 13. The CDR3 has 15 amino acids. Germline V gene lookup returns CDR1 KGHDR and CDR2 SFDVKD. Here the CDR3 reads CATSPGRGKSNEQYF. The CDR3 DNA sequence: TGTGCCACCAGCCCCGGGCGGGGGAAAAGCAACGAGCAGTACTTC.

The chain joins TRBV20-1 to TRBJ1-5; the D is unclear. The CDR3 spans 14 residues. V lost 3 bases, J lost 0 bases, and 9 bases lay in between. Germline CDR1 DFQATT, CDR2 SNEGSKA (reference sequence). The CDR3 region has the DNA TGCAGTGCTAGGACCGACCCTAGCAATCAGCCCCAGCATTTT. Protein: CSARTDPSNQPQHF.

This clonotype was observed a few times. The rearrangement links TRBV5-4 to TRBJ2-1; the D is unclear. The CDR3 is 15 residues long. Trimming pared 0 bases from V and 0 bases from J, leaving 7 bases between. Germline lookup yields CDR1 SGHNT and CDR2 YYREEE (reference sequence). The CDR3 protein is CASSLDFSSYNEQFF. In DNA, the CDR3 is TGTGCCAGCAGCTTGGACTTTAGCTCCTACAATGAGCAGTTCTTC.

This clonotype came up once. The CDR3 bases are TGTGCCAGCAGCCTCTCTAGCGAGAGTCTCAATGAGCAGTTCTTC. This translates into CASSLSSESLNEQFF. The chain joins TRBV7-3 to TRBJ2-1, with D tentatively TRBD2 (6 bases). This CDR3 contains 15 residues. The germline V gene encodes CDR1 SGHTA and CDR2 FQGTGA. V was shortened by 5 bases and J by 6 bases, with 17 bases between the two germline ends.

The chain employs TRBV10-3 and TRBJ1-4; 7 bases are a match to TRBD1. The germline gives CDR1 ENHRY, CDR2 SYGVKD. V trimming: 6 bases; J trimming: 6 bases; junction bases outside the gene matches: 4. The CDR3 extends over 13 amino acids. CDR3 loop: CAIRGQSDEKLFF. The CDR3 DNA follows: TGTGCCATCAGGGGACAGTCAGATGAAAAACTGTTTTTT.

V and J are TRBV6-5 and TRBJ2-3, with D maybe TRBD2 (6 bases). CDR1 is MNHEY and CDR2 is SVGAGI in the germline V gene. V dropped 2 bases and J dropped 0 bases, with 6 bases sitting between them. The CDR3 covers 14 residues. The CDR3 bases are TGTGCCAGCAGTTACAGCGGGAGCACAGATACGCAGTATTTT. It specifies CASSYSGSTDTQYF.

The chain uses TRBV5-1 and TRBJ2-3; D tentatively fits TRBD1 or TRBD2 (5 bases each). Germline CDR1 and CDR2: SGHRS and YFSETQ. The V end was cut by 7 bases, the J end by 2 bases, with 11 bases between. This CDR3 has 13 amino acids. CDR3 in DNA: TGCGCCAGCCCCTGGGGGACCACAGATACGCAGTATTTT. Residues: CASPWGTTDTQYF.

V usage is TRBV27 and J usage is TRBJ1-2; no firm D call. The CDR3 is 12 amino acids. CDR1 and CDR2 from the germline V gene are MNHEY and SMNVEV (reference sequence). V lost 6 bases to trimming and J lost 4 bases, with 9 bases between them. This CDR3 reads CASSSRSYGYTF. The DNA of the CDR3 is TGTGCCAGCAGCTCCAGGAGCTATGGCTACACCTTC.

With regard to this clonotype: At one of its ends the junction is not consistent with the germline gene, which may arise from a read error. V gene TRBV28 combines with J gene TRBJ1-6; D remains ambiguous. The CDR3 loop spans 12 amino acids. From germline, CDR1 is MDHEN and CDR2 SYDVKM. The CDR3 sequence is CASSHTQTMQRW. The CDR3 DNA sequence: TGTGCCAGCAGCCACACCCAGACGATGCAACGGTGG. Full variable domain (rest looked up from reference TRBV28 and TRBJ1-6): DVKVTQSSRYLVKRTGEKVFLECVQDMDHENMFWYRQDPGLGLRLIYFSYDVKMKEKGDIPEGYSVSREKKERFSLILESASTNQTSMYLCASSHTQTMQRWGNGTRLTVT.

The gene calls are TRBV19 and TRBJ1-4, with 9 bases identical to TRBD1. V was pared by 6 bases and J by 8 bases, with 13 bases of the junction left unmatched. This CDR3 spans 16 amino acids. Per germline, CDR1 LNHDA and CDR2 SQIVND (reference sequence). CDR3: CASSPPLQGAREKLFF. As DNA, the CDR3 is TGTGCCAGTAGCCCGCCCTTACAGGGGGCACGAGAAAAACTGTTTTTT.

The V gene is TRBV20-1, the J gene TRBJ1-5; weak D call: TRBD1 (6 bases). From germline, CDR1 is DFQATT and CDR2 SNEGSKA (reference sequence). The CDR3 runs to 13 residues. Trimming took 6 bases from V and 6 from J, leaving 15 bases between them. This chain's CDR3 is CSAGGKGSQPQHF. The CDR3 DNA follows: TGCAGTGCAGGGGGAAAGGGGAGTCAGCCCCAGCATTTT.

CDR3 region: CASSFLGGGETQYF. The CDR3 DNA is TGTGCCAGCAGTTTTCTTGGGGGGGGAGAGACCCAGTACTTC. The chain joins TRBV27 to TRBJ2-5; 7 bases align to TRBD2. CDR1 is MNHEY, CDR2 SMNVEV, per germline (reference sequence). The CDR3 runs to 14 residues. V lost 3 bases and J lost 4; bases outside the gene matches: 5.

CDR3 sequence: CSVGAGRGPYEQYF. CDR3 DNA sequence: TGCAGCGTTGGAGCGGGGCGGGGCCCCTACGAGCAGTACTTC. This chain links TRBV29-1 with TRBJ2-7; 7 nucleotides agree with TRBD2. The CDR3 sequence is 14 residues long. Germline V gene sequence: CDR1 SQVTM, CDR2 ANQGSEA. V was clipped by 4 bases and J by 2 bases; unmatched bases: 8.

The V and J genes are TRBV2 and TRBJ1-5; 9 bases agree with TRBD1. Trimming cost V 4 bases and J 8 bases; bases outside gene matches: 6. This CDR3 has 14 amino acids. Germline CDR1 reads SNHLY; CDR2 reads FYNNEI. CDR3 protein: CASSATGGWEPQHF. DNA of the CDR3: TGTGCCAGCAGTGCCACAGGGGGCTGGGAGCCCCAGCATTTT.

The V call is TRBV29-1, the J call TRBJ2-1, with 14 bases lining up with TRBD2. Losses at the gene ends were 6 bases for V and 12 bases for J; bases not matched to a gene: 10. This CDR3 comprises 14 residues. The germline CDR1 and CDR2 sequences are SQVTM and ANQGSEA. Written as DNA, the CDR3 is TGCAGCGTCGACGGACTAGCGGGAGGATGGGGGCAGTTCTTC. It specifies CSVDGLAGGWGQFF.

The rearrangement links TRBV25-1 to TRBJ1-1; D is uncertain. V gave up 4 bases and J gave up 3 bases, with 3 bases separating them. In germline, CDR1 is MGHDK, CDR2 SYGVNS. The CDR3 spans 11 residues. CDR3 sequence: CASSGYTEAFF. Written as DNA, the CDR3 is TGTGCCAGCAGTGGGTACACTGAAGCTTTCTTT.